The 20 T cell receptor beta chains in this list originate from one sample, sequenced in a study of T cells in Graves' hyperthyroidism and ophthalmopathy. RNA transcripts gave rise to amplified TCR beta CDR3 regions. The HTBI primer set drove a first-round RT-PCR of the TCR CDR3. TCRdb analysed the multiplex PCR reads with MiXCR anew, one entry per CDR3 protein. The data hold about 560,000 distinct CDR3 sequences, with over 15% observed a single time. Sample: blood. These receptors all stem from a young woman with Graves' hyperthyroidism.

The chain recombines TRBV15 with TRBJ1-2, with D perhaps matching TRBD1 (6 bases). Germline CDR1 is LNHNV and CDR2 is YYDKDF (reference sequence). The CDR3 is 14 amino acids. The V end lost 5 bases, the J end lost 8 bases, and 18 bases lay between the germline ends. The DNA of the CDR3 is TGTGCCACCAGCGGCCGCGACGGGGGCTACGGCTACACCTTC. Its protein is CATSGRDGGYGYTF.

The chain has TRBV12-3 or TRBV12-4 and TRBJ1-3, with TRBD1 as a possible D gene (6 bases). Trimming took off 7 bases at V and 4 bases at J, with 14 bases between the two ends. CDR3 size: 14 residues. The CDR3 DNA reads TGTGCCAGCAATCCGGGACACACAGGAAACACCATATATTTT. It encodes CASNPGHTGNTIYF.

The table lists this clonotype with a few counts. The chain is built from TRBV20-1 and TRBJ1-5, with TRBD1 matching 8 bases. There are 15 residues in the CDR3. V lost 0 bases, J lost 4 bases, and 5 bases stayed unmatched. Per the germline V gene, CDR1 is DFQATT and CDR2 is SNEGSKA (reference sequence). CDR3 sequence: CSARDRQGRNQPQHF. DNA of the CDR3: TGCAGTGCTAGAGATCGACAGGGGAGGAATCAGCCCCAGCATTTT.

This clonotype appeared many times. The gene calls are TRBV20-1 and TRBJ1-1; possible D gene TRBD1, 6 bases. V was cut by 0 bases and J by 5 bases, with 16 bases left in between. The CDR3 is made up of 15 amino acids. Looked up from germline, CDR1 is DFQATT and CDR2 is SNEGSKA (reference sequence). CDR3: CSARDQGGGWTEAFF. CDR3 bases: TGCAGTGCTAGAGATCAAGGGGGGGGTTGGACTGAAGCTTTCTTT.

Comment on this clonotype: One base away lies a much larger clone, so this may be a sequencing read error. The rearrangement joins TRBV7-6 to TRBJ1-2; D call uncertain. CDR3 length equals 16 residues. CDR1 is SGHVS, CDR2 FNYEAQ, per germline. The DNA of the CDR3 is TGTGCCAGCAGTCCACAGACCGAAACAGCTAACTATGGCTCCACCTTC. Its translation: CASSPQTETANYGSTF.

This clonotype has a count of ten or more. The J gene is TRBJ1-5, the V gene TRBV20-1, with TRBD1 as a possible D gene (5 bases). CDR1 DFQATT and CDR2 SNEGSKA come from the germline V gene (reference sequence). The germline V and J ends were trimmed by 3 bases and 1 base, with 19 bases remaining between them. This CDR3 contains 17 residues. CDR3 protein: CSASQGFPFQSNQPQHF. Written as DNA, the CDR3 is TGCAGTGCTAGTCAGGGTTTCCCCTTCCAAAGCAATCAGCCCCAGCATTTT.

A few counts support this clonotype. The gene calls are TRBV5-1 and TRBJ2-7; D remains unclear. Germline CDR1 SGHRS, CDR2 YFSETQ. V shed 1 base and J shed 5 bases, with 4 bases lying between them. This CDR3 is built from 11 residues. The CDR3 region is CASSLFDEQYF. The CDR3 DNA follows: TGCGCCAGCAGCTTGTTTGACGAGCAGTACTTC.

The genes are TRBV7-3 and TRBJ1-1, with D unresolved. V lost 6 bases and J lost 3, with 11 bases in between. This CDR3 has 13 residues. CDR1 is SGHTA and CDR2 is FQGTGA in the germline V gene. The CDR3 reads CASSQFEDTEAFF. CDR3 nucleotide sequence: TGTGCCAGCAGTCAATTTGAGGACACTGAAGCTTTCTTT.

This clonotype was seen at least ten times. For the CDR3, the DNA is TGTGCCAGCAGTCCCCCCTTTCTTGATGGGTTGGAGACCCAGTACTTC. Translation: CASSPPFLDGLETQYF. The chain joins TRBV27 to TRBJ2-5, with D hard to call. Germline CDR1 reads MNHEY; CDR2 reads SMNVEV (reference sequence). The CDR3 loop spans 16 amino acids. Trimming removed 5 bases at V and 5 bases at J, with 21 bases between.

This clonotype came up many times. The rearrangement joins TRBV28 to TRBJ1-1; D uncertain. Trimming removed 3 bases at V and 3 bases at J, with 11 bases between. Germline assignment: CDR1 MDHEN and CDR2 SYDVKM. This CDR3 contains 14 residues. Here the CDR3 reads CASSLGRLYTEAFF. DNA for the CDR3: TGTGCCAGCAGTTTGGGGAGGTTGTACACTGAAGCTTTCTTT.

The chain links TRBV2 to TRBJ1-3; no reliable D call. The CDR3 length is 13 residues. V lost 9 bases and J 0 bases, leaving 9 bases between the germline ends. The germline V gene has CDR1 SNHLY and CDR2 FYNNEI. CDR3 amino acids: CASITISGNTIYF. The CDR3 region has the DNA TGTGCCAGTATTACGATCTCTGGAAACACCATATATTTT.

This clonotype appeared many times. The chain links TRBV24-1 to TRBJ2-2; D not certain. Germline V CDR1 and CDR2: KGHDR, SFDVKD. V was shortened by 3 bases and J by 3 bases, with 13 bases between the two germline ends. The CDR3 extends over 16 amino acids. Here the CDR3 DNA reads TGTGCCACCAGTGATCCCCGTGACACCTACACCGGGGAGCTGTTTTTT. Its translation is CATSDPRDTYTGELFF.

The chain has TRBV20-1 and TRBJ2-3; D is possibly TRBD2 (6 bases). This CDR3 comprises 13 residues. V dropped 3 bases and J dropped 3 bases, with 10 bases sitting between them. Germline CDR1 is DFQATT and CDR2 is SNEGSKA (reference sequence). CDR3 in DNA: TGCAGTGCTAGTCGGGAGCCGACAGATACGCAGTATTTT. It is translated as CSASREPTDTQYF.

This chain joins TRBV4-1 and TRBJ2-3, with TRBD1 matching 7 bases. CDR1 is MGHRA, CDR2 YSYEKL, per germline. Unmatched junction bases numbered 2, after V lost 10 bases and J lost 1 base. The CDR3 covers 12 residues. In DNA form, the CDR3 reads TGCGCCACCGGGACAGGCACAGATACGCAGTATTTT. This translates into CATGTGTDTQYF.

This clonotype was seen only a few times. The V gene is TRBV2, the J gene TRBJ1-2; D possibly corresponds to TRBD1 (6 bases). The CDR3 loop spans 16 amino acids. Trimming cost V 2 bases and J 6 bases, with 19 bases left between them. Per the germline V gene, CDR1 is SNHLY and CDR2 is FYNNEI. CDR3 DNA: TGTGCCAGCAGTGAAAACTTACTCGGACAGCCTCATGGCTACACCTTC. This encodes CASSENLLGQPHGYTF.

Written as DNA, the CDR3 is TGTGCCAGCTCCACAGCCTCGGATGCCTATGGCTACACCTTC. Protein sequence: CASSTASDAYGYTF. The chain is built from TRBV18 and TRBJ1-2; D is uncertain. From germline, CDR1 is KGHSH and CDR2 LQKENI. The CDR3 is made up of 14 amino acids. Deletions cut 6 bases from V and 4 bases from J, with 15 bases between.

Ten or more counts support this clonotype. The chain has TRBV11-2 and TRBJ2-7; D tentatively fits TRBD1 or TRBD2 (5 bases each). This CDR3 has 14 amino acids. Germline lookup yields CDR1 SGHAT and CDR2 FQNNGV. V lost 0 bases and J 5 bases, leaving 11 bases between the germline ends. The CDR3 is CASSLDQLGHEQYF. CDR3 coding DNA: TGTGCCAGCAGCTTAGATCAGCTGGGACACGAGCAGTACTTC.

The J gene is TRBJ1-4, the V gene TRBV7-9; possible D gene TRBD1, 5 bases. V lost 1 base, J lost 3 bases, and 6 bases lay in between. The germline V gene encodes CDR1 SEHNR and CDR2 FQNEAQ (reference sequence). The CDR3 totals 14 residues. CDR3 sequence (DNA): TGTGCCAGCAGCTTAGGACAGTCTAATGAAAAACTGTTTTTT. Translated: CASSLGQSNEKLFF.

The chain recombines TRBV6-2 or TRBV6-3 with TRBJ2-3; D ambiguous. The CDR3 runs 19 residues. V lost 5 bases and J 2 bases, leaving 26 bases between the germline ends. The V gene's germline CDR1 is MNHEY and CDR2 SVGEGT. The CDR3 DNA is TGTGCCAGCAGTACCAGCGAACGACTTAGGCGGACCTTCACAGATACGCAGTATTTT. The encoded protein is CASSTSERLRRTFTDTQYF.

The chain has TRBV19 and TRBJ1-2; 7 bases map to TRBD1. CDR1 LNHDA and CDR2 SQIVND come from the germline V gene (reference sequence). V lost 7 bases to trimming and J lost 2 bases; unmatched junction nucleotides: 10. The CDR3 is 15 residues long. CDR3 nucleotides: TGTGCCAGTACCATCGGGGGGGGACAGAACTATGGCTACACCTTC. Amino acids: CASTIGGGQNYGYTF.